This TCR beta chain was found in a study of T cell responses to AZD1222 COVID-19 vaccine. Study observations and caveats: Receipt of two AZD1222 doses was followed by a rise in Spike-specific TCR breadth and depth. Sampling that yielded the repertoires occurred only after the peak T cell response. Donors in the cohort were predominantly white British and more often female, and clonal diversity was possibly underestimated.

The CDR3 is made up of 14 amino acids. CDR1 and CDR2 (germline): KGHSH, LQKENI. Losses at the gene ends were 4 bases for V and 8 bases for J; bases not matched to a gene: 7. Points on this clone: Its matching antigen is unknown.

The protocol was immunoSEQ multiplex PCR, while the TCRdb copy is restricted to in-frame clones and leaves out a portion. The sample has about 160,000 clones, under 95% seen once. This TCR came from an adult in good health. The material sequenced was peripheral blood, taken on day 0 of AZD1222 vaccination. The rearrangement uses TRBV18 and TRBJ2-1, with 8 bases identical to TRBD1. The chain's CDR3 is CASSLRTGSDEQFF. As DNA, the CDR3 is TGTGCCAGCTCACTCAGGACAGGGAGCGATGAGCAGTTCTTC.